This T cell receptor beta chain comes out of a study of cytomegalovirus exposure and HLA in healthy donors. Vbeta (60) and Jbeta (13) primers were used in the PCR. TCRdb's copy holds only in-frame clones and misses some; the assay was immunoSEQ multiplex PCR. The profile shows 95,000 to 150,000 clones, 15% to 19% of them singletons. Trimming removed 4 bases from V and 3 bases from J; junction bases left unmatched: 5. The CDR3 spans 14 residues. Germline assignment: CDR1 SGHAT and CDR2 FQNNGV. The sample was PBMCs. This chain uses TRBV11-2 with TRBJ2-7; 8 bases align to TRBD1. The receptor's source is a woman between 18 and 29 years old in good health and CMV-seronegative. The CDR3 DNA follows: TGTGCCAGCAGCTCACGGACAGGGCACTACGAGCAGTACTTC. Amino acids: CASSSRTGHYEQYF.